This TCR beta chain was sequenced for a study of blood T cells in healthy people across ages. Alongside a J-beta primer mix, a sample-barcoded 5' primer served in a second PCR lasting about 6 to 12 cycles. TCRdb processed the 5' RACE reads anew with MiXCR; each CDR3 protein has one entry. The sample includes about 970,000 distinct CDR3 sequences, roughly 47% of them seen just once. This sequence was found in a woman aged 55-70 years in good health. The sample consisted of blood.

The CDR3 region has the DNA TGTGCCAGCACCCCGGGGACTCCAATAAACGCCGGGGAGCTGTTTTTT. This gives the protein CASTPGTPINAGELFF. The chain couples TRBV28 to TRBJ2-2, with a tentative D call TRBD2 (6 bases). The CDR3 is 16 amino acids. The germline CDR1 and CDR2 sequences are MDHEN and SYDVKM. Trimming pared 7 bases from V and 6 bases from J, leaving 21 bases between.